Below, 15 T cell receptor beta chains from the same sample are listed, as sequenced in a study of Ad26.COV2.S vaccination and SARS-CoV-2 variants. Treatment here: some 20 received Ad26.COV2.S at low or high dose, single or two shots; roughly 5 received placebo; per-sample allocation not given. Sampling took place 63 days after the first vaccine or placebo injection. TCRdb's copy holds only in-frame clones and misses some; the assay was immunoSEQ multiplex PCR. The sample lists 300,000 to 400,000 clones; around 90% were seen once. Sequencing used peripheral blood, obtained in a trial of Ad26.COV2.S vaccine versus placebo. The receptors stem from a person between 18 and 65 years old who received the Ad26.COV2.S COVID-19 vaccine or a placebo.

The CDR3 loop reads CASSLGTGYTF. Here the CDR3 DNA reads TGTGCCAGCAGTTTAGGTACGGGCTACACCTTC. The rearrangement uses TRBV28 and TRBJ1-2; no reliable D call. The CDR3 runs 11 residues. Germline CDR1 and CDR2: MDHEN and SYDVKM. Trimming cost V 2 bases and J 8 bases, with 6 bases left between them.

The V and J genes are TRBV10-3 and TRBJ2-7; 8 nucleotides line up with TRBD2. V dropped 4 bases and J dropped 6; count of bases not matched to a gene: 8. Per the germline V gene, CDR1 is ENHRY and CDR2 is SYGVKD. CDR3 length: 14 residues. CDR3: CAISAFISGAEQYV. The CDR3 DNA sequence: TGTGCCATCAGTGCTTTTATTAGCGGGGCCGAGCAGTACGTC.

The chain uses TRBV27 and TRBJ2-5, with 10 bases aligning to TRBD1. The trim removed 5 bases at V and 4 bases at J, leaving 7 bases unmatched. This CDR3 spans 15 amino acids. Germline V gives CDR1 MNHEY, CDR2 SMNVEV (reference sequence). The CDR3 region is CASSPGQGRGETQYF. The CDR3 nucleotides are TGTGCCAGCAGTCCGGGACAGGGGCGGGGAGAGACCCAGTACTTC.

The rearrangement uses TRBV12-3 or TRBV12-4 and TRBJ1-1; D is undetermined. Trimming removed 4 bases from V and 4 bases from J, with 10 bases in between. This CDR3 region has 13 residues. CDR3 protein: CASSYRGSTEAFF. For the CDR3, the DNA is TGTGCCAGCAGTTATCGGGGAAGCACTGAAGCTTTCTTT.

The V and J genes are TRBV20-1 and TRBJ2-1, with 7 nucleotides matching TRBD2. J lost 9 bases, V lost 1 base, and 0 bases had no gene match. Per germline, CDR1 DFQATT and CDR2 SNEGSKA (reference sequence). This CDR3 region has 11 residues. This CDR3 reads CSARGGGEQFF. CDR3 nucleotide sequence: TGCAGTGCTAGAGGGGGGGGTGAGCAGTTCTTC.

The rearrangement uses TRBV20-1 and TRBJ1-1; the D is unclear. Trimming pared 6 bases from V and 11 bases from J, leaving 10 bases between. This CDR3 spans 9 amino acids. CDR1 DFQATT and CDR2 SNEGSKA come from the germline V gene (reference sequence). In DNA form, the CDR3 reads TGCAGTGCCGCGGAGTATGCTTTCTTT. It codes for CSAAEYAFF.

This chain joins TRBV18 and TRBJ2-7; D not certain. This CDR3 comprises 18 residues. Per the germline V gene, CDR1 is KGHSH and CDR2 is LQKENI. V was shortened by 1 base and J by 0 bases, with 19 bases between the two germline ends. CDR3 residues: CASSPLSTGSVSSYEQYV. The DNA for the CDR3 is TGTGCCAGCTCACCACTATCAACCGGGTCGGTGAGCTCCTACGAGCAGTACGTC.

The chain has TRBV28 and TRBJ2-4; 7 nucleotides match TRBD1. In germline, CDR1 is MDHEN, CDR2 SYDVKM. Trimming at V came to 6 bases and at J to 11 bases, leaving 10 bases not matched to a gene. CDR3 length equals 13 residues. As DNA, the CDR3 is TGTGCCAGCAGGAGGGACAGCCTCTCTGTTCAGTACTTC. Protein product: CASRRDSLSVQYF.

The chain joins TRBV19 to TRBJ2-3; D is perhaps TRBD1 (7 bases). Germline V CDR1 and CDR2: LNHDA, SQIVND (reference sequence). The V end lost 3 bases, the J end lost 6 bases, and 19 bases lay between the germline ends. This CDR3 comprises 16 residues. Written as DNA, the CDR3 is TGTGCCAGTAGTATCGAGGAGGGGGCCTCCTCGGATACGCAGTATTTT. It yields the protein CASSIEEGASSDTQYF. The full variable domain, completed using reference TRBV19 and TRBJ2-3, is DGGITQSPKYLFRKEGQNVTLSCEQNLNHDAMYWYRQDPGQGLRLIYYSQIVNDFQKGDIAEGYSVSREKKESFPLTVTSAQKNPTAFYLCASSIEEGASSDTQYFGPGTRLTVL.

The chain recombines TRBV3-1 (or the pseudogene TRBV3-2) with TRBJ1-2; 9 nucleotides match TRBD1. Germline lookup yields CDR1 LGHDT and CDR2 YNNKEL (reference sequence). V lost 3 bases and J lost 4; bases outside the gene matches: 3. This CDR3 spans 14 amino acids. The CDR3 DNA is TGTGCCAGCAGCCAGGGGACAGGGATCTATGGCTACACCTTC. Its protein is CASSQGTGIYGYTF.

The V and J genes are TRBV9 and TRBJ2-1; D assignment may be TRBD1 or TRBD2 (5 bases each). CDR1 is SGDLS and CDR2 is YYNGEE in the germline V gene. The V and J ends lost 3 bases and 9 bases respectively, with 13 bases between them. The CDR3 length is 13 residues. The CDR3 sequence: CASSAEGRGEQFF. The CDR3 DNA reads TGTGCCAGCAGCGCAGAGGGACGGGGTGAGCAGTTCTTC. The full variable domain, completed using reference TRBV9 and TRBJ2-1, is DSGVTQTPKHLITATGQRVTLRCSPRSGDLSVYWYQQSLDQGLQFLIQYYNGEERAKGNILERFSAQQFPDLHSELNLSSLELGDSALYFCASSAEGRGEQFFGPGTRLTVL.

This clone was counted between two and nine times. The chain recombines TRBV5-4 with TRBJ1-1; unclear D gene. V was cut by 5 bases and J by 0 bases, with 8 bases left in between. The CDR3 is made up of 13 amino acids. Germline V gives CDR1 SGHNT, CDR2 YYREEE (reference sequence). CDR3 bases: TGTGCCAGCAGTTCGGGGATGAACACTGAAGCTTTCTTT. This translates into CASSSGMNTEAFF.

V gene TRBV2 combines with J gene TRBJ1-4; no reliable D call. Trimming removed 7 bases from V and 3 bases from J, with 9 bases in between. The CDR3 sequence is 13 residues long. Germline V CDR1 and CDR2: SNHLY, FYNNEI. The CDR3 sequence is CASKTGSNEKLFF. The CDR3 DNA is TGTGCCAGCAAGACGGGGTCTAATGAAAAACTGTTTTTT.

The chain uses TRBV7-3 and TRBJ2-1; 10 nucleotides align to TRBD2. The CDR3 spans 16 residues. Per the germline V gene, CDR1 is SGHTA and CDR2 is FQGTGA. Trimming cost V 2 bases and J 3 bases; bases outside gene matches: 4. CDR3 bases: TGTGCCAGCAGCTTATCTAGCGGGAGAGGCTACAATGAGCAGTTCTTC. The encoded protein is CASSLSSGRGYNEQFF.

This rearrangement joins TRBV4-3 to TRBJ2-1; TRBD2 matches 12 bases. The ends lost 0 bases at V and 10 bases at J; junction bases unmatched: 10. The CDR3 contains 17 residues. Per the germline V gene, CDR1 is LGHNA and CDR2 is YSLEER. Here the CDR3 reads CASSQDQFLAGGIEQFF. CDR3 in DNA: TGCGCCAGCAGCCAAGATCAGTTTCTAGCGGGAGGGATCGAGCAGTTCTTC.